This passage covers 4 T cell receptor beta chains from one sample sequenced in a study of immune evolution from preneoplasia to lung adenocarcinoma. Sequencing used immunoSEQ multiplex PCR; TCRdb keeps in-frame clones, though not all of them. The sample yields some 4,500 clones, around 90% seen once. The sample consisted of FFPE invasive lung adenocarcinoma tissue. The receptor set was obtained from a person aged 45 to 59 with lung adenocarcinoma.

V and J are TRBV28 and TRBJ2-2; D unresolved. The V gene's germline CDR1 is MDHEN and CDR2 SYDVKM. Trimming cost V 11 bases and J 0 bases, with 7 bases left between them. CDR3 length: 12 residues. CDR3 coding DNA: TGTGCCGAGAGCACGAACACCGGGGAGCTGTTTTTT. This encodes CAESTNTGELFF.

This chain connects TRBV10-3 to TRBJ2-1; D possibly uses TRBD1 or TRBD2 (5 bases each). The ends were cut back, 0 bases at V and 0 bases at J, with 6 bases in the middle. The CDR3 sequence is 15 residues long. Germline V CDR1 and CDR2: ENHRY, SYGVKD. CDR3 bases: TGTGCCATCAGTGAGTCTGGGGGCTCCTACAATGAGCAGTTCTTC. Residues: CAISESGGSYNEQFF.

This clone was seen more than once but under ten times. CDR3 DNA: TGTGCCAGCAGCCTAGGCCTGGACACTGAAGCTTTCTTT. As protein: CASSLGLDTEAFF. The chain recombines TRBV28 with TRBJ1-1; no reliable D call. The germline CDR1 and CDR2 sequences are MDHEN and SYDVKM. The CDR3 totals 13 residues. The V gene lost 6 bases and the J gene lost 3 bases, with 11 bases spanning the gap.

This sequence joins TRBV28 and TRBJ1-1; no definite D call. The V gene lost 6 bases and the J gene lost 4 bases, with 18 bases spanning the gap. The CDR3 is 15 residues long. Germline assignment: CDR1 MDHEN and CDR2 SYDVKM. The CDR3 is CASSWAGSLSTEAFF. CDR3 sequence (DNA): TGTGCCAGCAGCTGGGCGGGGAGCTTAAGCACTGAAGCTTTCTTT.